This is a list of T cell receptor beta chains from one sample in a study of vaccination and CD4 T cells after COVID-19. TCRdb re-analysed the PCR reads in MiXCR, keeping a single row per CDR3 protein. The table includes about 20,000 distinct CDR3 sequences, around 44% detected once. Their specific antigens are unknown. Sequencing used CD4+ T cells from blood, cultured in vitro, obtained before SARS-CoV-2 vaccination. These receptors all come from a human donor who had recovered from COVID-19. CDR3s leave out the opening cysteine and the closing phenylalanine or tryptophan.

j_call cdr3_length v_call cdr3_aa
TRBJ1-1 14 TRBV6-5 ASSYPVGGEDTEAF
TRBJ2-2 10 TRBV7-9 ASSVPPGELF
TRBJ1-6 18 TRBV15 ATSRIGIRAGGLGNSPLH
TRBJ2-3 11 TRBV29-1 SAGSGSRDTQY
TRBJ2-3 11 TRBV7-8 ASSYRGADTQY
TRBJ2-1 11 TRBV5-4 AIPSGNYNEQF
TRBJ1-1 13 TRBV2 ASRPGQATNTEAF
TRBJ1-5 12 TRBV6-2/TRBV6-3 ASSYSLRYQPQH
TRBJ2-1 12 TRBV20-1 SAATLPSYNEQF
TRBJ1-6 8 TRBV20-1 SALGSPLH
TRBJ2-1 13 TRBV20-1 SARDRGLAANEQF
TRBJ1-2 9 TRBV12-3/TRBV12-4 ASGASAGYT
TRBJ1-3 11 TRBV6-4 ASSRGEGNTIY
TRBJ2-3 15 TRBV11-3 ASSLVGGQLAPDTQY
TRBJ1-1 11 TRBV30 AWSGEGASEAF
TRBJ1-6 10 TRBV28 ATMETAAPLH
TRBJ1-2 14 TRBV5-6 ASSSYPGTENYGYT
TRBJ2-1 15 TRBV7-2 ASSLDIPSGRRAEQF
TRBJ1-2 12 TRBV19 ASSIDWAVYGYT
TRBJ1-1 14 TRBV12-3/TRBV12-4 ASTRSPGGLATEAF
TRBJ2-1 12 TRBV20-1 SKLNPSRVNEQF
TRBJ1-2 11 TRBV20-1 SARAPQGYGYT
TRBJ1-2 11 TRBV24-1 ATSDYSGNGYT
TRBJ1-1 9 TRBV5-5 ASSLGWEAF
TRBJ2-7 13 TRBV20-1 SARDPASGSDEQY
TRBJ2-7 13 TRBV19 ASSRVAGDSYEQY
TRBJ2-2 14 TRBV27 ASSLGGRRDTGELF
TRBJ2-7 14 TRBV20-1 SARSPSGGPTYEQY
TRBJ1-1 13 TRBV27 ASSQRTGGLAEAF
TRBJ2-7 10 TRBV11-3 ASSLLTAEQY
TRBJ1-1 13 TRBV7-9 ASSLDAPGHAEAF
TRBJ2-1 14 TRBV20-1 SASRTARNLYNEQF
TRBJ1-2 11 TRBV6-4 ASSERHGYGYT
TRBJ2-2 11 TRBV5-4 ASNRAGTGELF
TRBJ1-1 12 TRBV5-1 ASSLSLGFTEAF
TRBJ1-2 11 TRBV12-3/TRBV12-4 ASTNDRFGGYT
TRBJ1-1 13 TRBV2 ASSERDRSYGEAF
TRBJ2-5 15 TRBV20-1 SARDSVASGVGETQY
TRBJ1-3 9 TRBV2 ASSEENTIY
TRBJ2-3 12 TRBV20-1 SARELDSTDTQY
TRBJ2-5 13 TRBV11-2 ASSLNGGRSETQY
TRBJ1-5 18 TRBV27 ASSLKTGTVYPESNQPQH
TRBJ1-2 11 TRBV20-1 SALREQGAGYT
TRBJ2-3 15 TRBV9 ASSVLASGRAPDTQY
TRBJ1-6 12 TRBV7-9 ASSLRDSISPLH